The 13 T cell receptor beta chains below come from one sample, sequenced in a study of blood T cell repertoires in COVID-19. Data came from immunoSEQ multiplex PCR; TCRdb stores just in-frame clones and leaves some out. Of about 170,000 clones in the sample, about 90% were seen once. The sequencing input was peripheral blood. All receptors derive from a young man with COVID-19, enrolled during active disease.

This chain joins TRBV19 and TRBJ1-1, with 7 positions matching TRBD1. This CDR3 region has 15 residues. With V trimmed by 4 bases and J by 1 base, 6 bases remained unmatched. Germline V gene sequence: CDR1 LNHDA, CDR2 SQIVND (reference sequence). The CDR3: CASSTRQGANTEAFF. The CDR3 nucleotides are TGTGCCAGTAGTACCCGACAGGGTGCGAACACTGAAGCTTTCTTT.

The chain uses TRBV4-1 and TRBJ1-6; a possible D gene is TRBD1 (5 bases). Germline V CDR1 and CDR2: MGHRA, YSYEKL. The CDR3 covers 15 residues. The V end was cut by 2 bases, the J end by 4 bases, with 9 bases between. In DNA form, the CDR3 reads TGCGCCAGCAGCCAATCAACAGGATATAATTCACCCCTCCACTTT. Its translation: CASSQSTGYNSPLHF.

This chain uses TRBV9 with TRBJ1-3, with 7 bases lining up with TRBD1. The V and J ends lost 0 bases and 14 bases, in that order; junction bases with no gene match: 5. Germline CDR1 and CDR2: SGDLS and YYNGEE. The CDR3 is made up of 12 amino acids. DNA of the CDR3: TGTGCCAGCAGCGTAGAACAGGGGTCCGTATATTTT. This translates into CASSVEQGSVYF.

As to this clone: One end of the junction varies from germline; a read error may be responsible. CDR3 DNA sequence: TGCGCCAGCAGCCTGGACAGGAGAAACTATAATTCACCCCCCCACTTT. Translation gives CASSLDRRNYNSPPHF. The chain employs TRBV5-1 and TRBJ1-6, with 7 bases matching TRBD1. The CDR3 spans 16 residues. Germline V gene data show CDR1 as SGHRS and CDR2 as YFSETQ.

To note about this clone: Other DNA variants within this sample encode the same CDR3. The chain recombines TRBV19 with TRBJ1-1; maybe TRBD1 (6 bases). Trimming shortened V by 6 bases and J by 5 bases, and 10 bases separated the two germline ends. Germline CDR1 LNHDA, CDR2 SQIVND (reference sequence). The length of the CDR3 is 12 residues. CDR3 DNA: TGTGCCAGTAGACAGGGTTTAACTGAAGCTTTCTTT. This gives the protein CASRQGLTEAFF.

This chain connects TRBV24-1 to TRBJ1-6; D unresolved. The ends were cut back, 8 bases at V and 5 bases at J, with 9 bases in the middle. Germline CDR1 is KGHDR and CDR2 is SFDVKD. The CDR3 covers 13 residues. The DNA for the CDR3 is TGTGCCACCACCGGGAGGAATAATTCACCCCTCCACTTT. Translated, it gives CATTGRNNSPLHF.

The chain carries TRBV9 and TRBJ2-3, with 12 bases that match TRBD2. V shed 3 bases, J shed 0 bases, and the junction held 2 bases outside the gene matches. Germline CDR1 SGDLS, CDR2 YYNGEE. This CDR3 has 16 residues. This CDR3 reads CASSAGTSGSTDTQYF. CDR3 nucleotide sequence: TGTGCCAGCAGCGCCGGGACTAGCGGGAGCACAGATACGCAGTATTTT.

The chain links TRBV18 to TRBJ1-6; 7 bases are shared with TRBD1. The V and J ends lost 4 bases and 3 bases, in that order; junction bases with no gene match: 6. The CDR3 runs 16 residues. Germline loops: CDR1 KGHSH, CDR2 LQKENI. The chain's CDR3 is CASSHWTGGYNSPLHF. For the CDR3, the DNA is TGTGCCAGCTCACACTGGACAGGAGGCTATAATTCACCCCTCCACTTT.

The CDR3 nucleotides are TGTGCCAGTAGTACGAGATGGAGCTCAGGGGAGACCCAGTACTTC. Residues: CASSTRWSSGETQYF. This chain uses TRBV19 with TRBJ2-5, with D possibly TRBD1 on 5 matching bases. Germline V gene sequence: CDR1 LNHDA, CDR2 SQIVND (reference sequence). The CDR3 length is 15 residues. V lost 4 bases and J lost 5, with 17 bases in between.

The CDR3 DNA reads TGTGCCAGCAGCCAAACCGGGATGGGGACCCAGTACTTC. This translates into CASSQTGMGTQYF. The chain has TRBV3-1 (or the pseudogene TRBV3-2) and TRBJ2-5; tentative D call: TRBD2 (5 bases). V was trimmed by 2 bases and J by 7 bases, leaving 11 bases between them. CDR3 size: 13 residues. Germline V gene sequence: CDR1 LGHDT, CDR2 YNNKEL (reference sequence).

The CDR3 nucleotides read TGTGCCAGTACCCCCTTTCTCCCGACAGGGCCCATGAACACTGAAGCTTTCTTT. Its translation is CASTPFLPTGPMNTEAFF. This chain connects TRBV19 to TRBJ1-1; 7 nucleotides line up with TRBD1. Losses at the gene ends were 7 bases for V and 0 bases for J; bases not matched to a gene: 17. The CDR3 length is 18 residues. Germline V gene lookup returns CDR1 LNHDA and CDR2 SQIVND (reference sequence).

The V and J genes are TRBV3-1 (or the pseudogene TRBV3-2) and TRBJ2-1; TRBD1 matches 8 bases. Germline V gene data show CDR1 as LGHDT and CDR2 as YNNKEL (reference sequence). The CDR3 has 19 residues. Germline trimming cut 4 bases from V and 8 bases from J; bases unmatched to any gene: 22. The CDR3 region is CASSPLMGTGGNSWDEQFF. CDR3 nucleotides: TGTGCCAGCAGCCCCCTAATGGGAACAGGGGGGAATTCGTGGGATGAGCAGTTCTTC.

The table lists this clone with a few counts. The CDR3 here is CASSLNGGLSYNEQFF. CDR3 sequence (DNA): TGTGCCAGCAGCTTAAATGGGGGCCTCTCCTACAATGAGCAGTTCTTC. The genes are TRBV11-1 and TRBJ2-1, with D maybe TRBD1 (6 bases). Trimming left V 2 bases short and J 0 bases short, with 11 bases between. This CDR3 comprises 16 residues. Germline V gene data show CDR1 as SGHAT and CDR2 as FQDESV (reference sequence).